The 21 T cell receptor beta chains below were found in one sample sequenced in a study of blood T cell repertoires in COVID-19. Clones were read by immunoSEQ multiplex PCR, and TCRdb kept only the in-frame ones, dropping some. The table includes a few hundred thousand clones, around 84% detected once. Sequenced: peripheral blood. The receptor set was obtained from a woman aged 80 or over with COVID-19, enrolled during active disease.

This sequence joins TRBV23-1 and TRBJ2-7; TRBD2 agrees at 12 bases. TRBV23-1 is known as an ORF, though its function is uncertain. The CDR3 has 19 residues. Trimming removed 8 bases from V and 2 bases from J; junction bases left unmatched: 19. The chain's CDR3 is CASHLYLAGGELGAYEQYV. Here the CDR3 DNA reads TGCGCCAGCCACCTTTATCTAGCGGGGGGGGAGCTCGGAGCCTACGAGCAGTACGTC.

This chain connects TRBV12-3 or TRBV12-4 to TRBJ1-2, with TRBD1 as a possible D gene (6 bases). CDR3 length: 13 amino acids. Trimming took 5 bases from V and 4 from J, leaving 11 bases between them. The DNA of the CDR3 is TGTGCCAGCAGTCTCGACAGGATCTATGGCTACACCTTC. Residues: CASSLDRIYGYTF.

Concerning this clone: Other DNA sequences in the same sample also yield this CDR3. The chain is built from TRBV30 and TRBJ1-5; 7 bases fit TRBD1. Germline lookup yields CDR1 GTSNPN and CDR2 SVGIG (reference sequence). The CDR3 spans 13 residues. Germline trimming cut 2 bases from V and 4 bases from J; bases unmatched to any gene: 2. The CDR3 DNA reads as TGTGCCTGGAGTAAGACAGGGAATCAGCCCCAGCATTTT. Translation gives CAWSKTGNQPQHF. The complete variable domain, with remaining parts taken from reference TRBV30 and TRBJ1-5, reads SQTIHQWPATLVQPVGSPLSLECTVEGTSNPNLYWYRQAAGRGLQLLFYSVGIGQISSEVPQNLSASRPQDRQFILSSKKLLLSDSGFYLCAWSKTGNQPQHFGDGTRLSIL.

The chain recombines TRBV7-3 with TRBJ2-2; no clear D gene. The CDR3 is made up of 12 amino acids. CDR1 is SGHTA and CDR2 is FQGTGA in the germline V gene. Between the trimmed V and J ends, which lost 5 bases and 3 bases, there was a span of 4 bases. CDR3 sequence reads: CASSTYTGELFF. CDR3 nucleotide sequence: TGTGCCAGCAGCACTTACACCGGGGAGCTGTTTTTT. The full variable domain, with the rest looked up from reference TRBV7-3 and TRBJ2-2, is GAGVSQTPSNKVTEKGKYVELRCDPISGHTALYWYRQSLGQGPEFLIYFQGTGAADDSGLPNDRFFAVRPEGSVSTLKIQRTERGDSAVYLCASSTYTGELFFGEGSRLTVL.

The gene calls are TRBV7-9 and TRBJ1-4, with D hard to call. Looked up from germline, CDR1 is SEHNR and CDR2 is FQNEAQ (reference sequence). Trimming removed 1 base from V and 7 bases from J, with 10 bases in between. The length of the CDR3 is 14 residues. The CDR3 DNA reads as TGTGCCAGCAGCTTAGACGGGGTTGGTGAAAAACTGTTTTTT. Protein product: CASSLDGVGEKLFF.

The chain joins TRBV29-1 to TRBJ2-1, with D perhaps TRBD1 (5 bases). Per the germline V gene, CDR1 is SQVTM and CDR2 is ANQGSEA. CDR3 length equals 16 residues. V lost 7 bases and J lost 5, with 24 bases in between. This CDR3 reads CSAVGQGGVRDNEQFF. In DNA, the CDR3 is TGCAGCGCCGTCGGCCAGGGTGGAGTAAGGGACAATGAGCAGTTCTTC.

This clone was counted between two and nine times. The J gene is TRBJ1-2, the V gene TRBV10-3; 9 nucleotides agree with TRBD1. CDR3 size: 15 residues. Germline loops: CDR1 ENHRY, CDR2 SYGVKD. V dropped 0 bases and J dropped 7; count of bases not matched to a gene: 6. CDR3 loop: CAISESGQGLGGYTF. The CDR3 bases are TGTGCCATCAGTGAGTCGGGACAGGGTTTAGGTGGCTACACCTTC.

V and J are TRBV19 and TRBJ2-2; TRBD1 matches 7 bases. The junction had 5 bases not matched to a gene; V was cut back by 5 bases and J by 2 bases. The CDR3 contains 15 residues. Germline-derived CDR1 and CDR2 are LNHDA and SQIVND (reference sequence). CDR3 sequence (DNA): TGTGCCAGTAGTTCCGGGACAGCAAACACCGGGGAGCTGTTTTTT. It encodes CASSSGTANTGELFF.

In its sample, this clone was seen once. The sample contains more than one DNA sequence encoding this CDR3. The chain has TRBV5-1 and TRBJ2-4; D is possibly TRBD1 (8 bases). Trimming removed 4 bases at V and 8 bases at J, with 16 bases between. The CDR3 runs 14 residues. Germline CDR1 SGHRS, CDR2 YFSETQ. The CDR3 reads CASSPGQGGDIQYF. The CDR3 DNA sequence: TGCGCCAGCAGCCCCGGACAGGGAGGGGACATTCAGTACTTC.

The rearrangement joins TRBV6-5 to TRBJ1-2; D is unresolved. V lost 6 bases and J lost 2, with 10 bases in between. This CDR3 comprises 13 residues. The germline CDR1 and CDR2 sequences are MNHEY and SVGAGI. The CDR3 is CASSPGVNYGYTF. CDR3 in DNA: TGTGCCAGCAGCCCGGGAGTCAACTATGGCTACACCTTC.

The chain is built from TRBV5-1 and TRBJ2-7, with D possibly matching TRBD1 (6 bases). The germline V gene encodes CDR1 SGHRS and CDR2 YFSETQ. The V end lost 4 bases, the J end lost 1 base, and 15 bases lay between the germline ends. There are 15 residues in the CDR3. The chain's CDR3 is CASSTPGTTSYEQYV. The CDR3 nucleotides read TGCGCCAGCAGCACTCCCGGGACAACGTCCTACGAGCAGTACGTC.

The sample holds a few counts of this clone. The chain is built from TRBV10-3 and TRBJ2-7, with 14 bases matching TRBD2. The CDR3 runs 16 residues. Germline loops: CDR1 ENHRY, CDR2 SYGVKD. V gave up 3 bases and J gave up 8 bases; unmatched junction bases: 9. The CDR3 here is CAISDGGLAGAGKQYF. The DNA for the CDR3 is TGTGCCATCAGTGATGGGGGACTAGCGGGGGCGGGAAAGCAGTACTTC.

This sequence joins TRBV6-5 and TRBJ2-7; tentative D call: TRBD1 (6 bases). V lost 4 bases and J 2 bases, leaving 12 bases between the germline ends. The CDR3 extends over 14 amino acids. Germline V gene data show CDR1 as MNHEY and CDR2 as SVGAGI. For the CDR3, the DNA is TGTGCCAGCAGTTTTTACAGGGCTCCCTACGAGCAGTACTTC. This sequence encodes CASSFYRAPYEQYF.

This sequence joins TRBV7-9 and TRBJ2-1; D possibly corresponds to TRBD1 (5 bases). The CDR3 runs to 12 residues. V lost 5 bases, J lost 10 bases, and 12 bases lay in between. Germline V gene sequence: CDR1 SEHNR, CDR2 FQNEAQ (reference sequence). In DNA, the CDR3 is TGTGCCAGCAGCCCAGGGTTCCGCGAGCAGTTCTTC. It codes for CASSPGFREQFF.

The sample holds a few counts of this clone. The chain uses TRBV2 and TRBJ1-5; no clear D. CDR3 length: 11 residues. Trimming shortened V by 6 bases and J by 9 bases, and 9 bases separated the two germline ends. Germline CDR1 reads SNHLY; CDR2 reads FYNNEI. The DNA for the CDR3 is TGTGCCAGCAGCCTCCACTCGCCCCAGCATTTT. Its translation: CASSLHSPQHF.

The V call is TRBV6-5, the J call TRBJ2-1, with 9 nucleotides matching TRBD2. Germline trimming cut 7 bases from V and 6 bases from J; bases unmatched to any gene: 7. The germline CDR1 and CDR2 sequences are MNHEY and SVGAGI. The CDR3 has 14 amino acids. CDR3 nucleotide sequence: TGTGCCAGCACTCGTAGCGGGAGCCGCAATGAGCAGTTCTTC. As protein: CASTRSGSRNEQFF.

The chain couples TRBV4-1 to TRBJ1-3, with unresolved D. V was clipped by 0 bases and J by 1 base, with 13 bases between them. This CDR3 is built from 17 residues. Per germline, CDR1 MGHRA and CDR2 YSYEKL. CDR3 amino acids: CASSQDPGNPSGNTIYF. For the CDR3, the DNA is TGCGCCAGCAGCCAAGATCCGGGGAACCCATCTGGAAACACCATATATTTT.

The rearrangement uses TRBV7-2 and TRBJ2-7, with a tentative D call TRBD1 (5 bases). V dropped 4 bases and J dropped 6 bases, with 13 bases sitting between them. The germline CDR1 and CDR2 sequences are SGHTA and FQGNSA. This CDR3 is built from 13 residues. The CDR3 DNA follows: TGTGCCAGCAGCTCAGTCCAGGGCCGCGAGCAGTACTTC. Its protein is CASSSVQGREQYF. Variable domain in full (rest from reference TRBV7-2 and TRBJ2-7): GAGVSQSPSNKVTEKGKDVELRCDPISGHTALYWYRQSLGQGLEFLIYFQGNSAPDKSGLPSDRFSAERTGGSVSTLTIQRTQQEDSAVYLCASSSVQGREQYFGPGTRLTVT.

This clone came up once. J is TRBJ1-2 and V is TRBV2; 8 bases are shared with TRBD1. This CDR3 is 13 amino acids long. From germline, CDR1 is SNHLY and CDR2 FYNNEI. V dropped 4 bases and J dropped 8; count of bases not matched to a gene: 6. The CDR3 loop reads CASSAQGARGYTF. The CDR3 region has the DNA TGTGCCAGCAGTGCTCAGGGGGCGCGAGGCTACACCTTC.

The gene calls are TRBV15 and TRBJ2-3; 7 bases fit TRBD2. Germline V CDR1 and CDR2: LNHNV, YYDKDF (reference sequence). The CDR3 is 15 residues long. V shed 6 bases, J shed 0 bases, and the junction held 6 bases outside the gene matches. This chain's CDR3 is CATRDPSGSTDTQYF. The DNA of the CDR3 is TGTGCCACCAGGGACCCTAGCGGTAGCACAGATACGCAGTATTTT.

J is TRBJ1-2 and V is TRBV6-2 or TRBV6-3, with no clear D. The CDR3 is 12 amino acids. Germline lookup yields CDR1 MNHEY and CDR2 SVGEGT. Trimming removed 0 bases from V and 7 bases from J, with 6 bases in between. In DNA form, the CDR3 reads TGTGCCAGCAGTTACTCAGAGATTGGCTACACCTTC. Amino acid sequence: CASSYSEIGYTF.